Listed below are T cell receptor beta chains from one sample, sequenced in a study of shared clonotypes between healthy human individuals. The table came from immunoSEQ multiplex PCR; TCRdb's copy has only in-frame clones and leaves some out. The data hold about 700,000 clones, with roughly 94% observed a single time. Sequencing was done on a sample of naive CD8+ T cells sorted from blood. All receptors derive from a man under 40 in good health. Both conserved end residues are part of each CDR3. The order of the fields is CDR3 length, clone size, V gene, D gene, J gene, CDR3 protein, CDR3 DNA. A D gene is named only where the DNA matches it firmly. Clone size is shown for a subset of rows, as once, few, many or a class of expanded clone.

length: 15; size: .; V: TRBV25-1; D: TRBD2; J: TRBJ2-1; CDR3: CASRSGTSVANEQFF; DNA: TGTGCCAGCAGATCCGGGACTAGCGTGGCCAATGAGCAGTTCTTC
length: 19; size: .; V: TRBV12-2; D: .; J: TRBJ2-7; CDR3: CASRLKVPKRANESYEQYF; DNA: TGTGCAAGTCGCTTAAAGGTTCCCAAGAGGGCCAACGAGTCCTACGAGCAGTACTTC
length: 13; size: .; V: TRBV7-9; D: .; J: TRBJ2-7; CDR3: CASTGLSGYEQYF; DNA: TGTGCCAGCACTGGACTCTCGGGATACGAGCAGTACTTC
length: 13; size: .; V: TRBV27; D: .; J: TRBJ2-7; CDR3: CASSLPGRYEQYF; DNA: TGTGCCAGCAGTTTGCCAGGCAGGTACGAGCAGTACTTC
length: 17; size: .; V: TRBV11-3; D: .; J: TRBJ2-2; CDR3: CASSARSSSEGTGELFF; DNA: TGTGCCAGCAGCGCAAGGTCTAGCTCCGAGGGAACCGGGGAGCTGTTTTTT
length: 17; size: .; V: TRBV5-1; D: TRBD2; J: TRBJ2-1; CDR3: CASSGLSGRIAYNEQFF; DNA: TGCGCCAGCAGCGGACTAAGCGGGAGGATCGCCTACAATGAGCAGTTCTTC
length: 15; size: .; V: TRBV13; D: .; J: TRBJ1-1; CDR3: CASSLVGPMNTEAFF; DNA: TGTGCCAGCAGCCTAGTGGGACCGATGAACACTGAAGCTTTCTTT
length: 16; size: .; V: TRBV11-2; D: .; J: TRBJ2-7; CDR3: CASNGNLARVGYEQYF; DNA: TGTGCCAGCAACGGTAACCTAGCAAGAGTTGGGTACGAGCAGTACTTC
length: 17; size: .; V: TRBV5-4; D: .; J: TRBJ1-1; CDR3: CASSLGTVGGVGTEAFF; DNA: TGTGCCAGCAGCTTGGGGACGGTGGGAGGGGTGGGGACTGAAGCTTTCTTT
length: 15; size: .; V: TRBV7-6; D: .; J: TRBJ2-7; CDR3: CASSPDRDKPYEQYF; DNA: TGTGCCAGCAGTCCCGACCGGGACAAACCCTACGAGCAGTACTTC
length: 15; size: once; V: TRBV7-6; D: .; J: TRBJ2-2; CDR3: CASSHDQKNTGELFF; DNA: TGTGCCAGCAGCCACGACCAGAAAAACACCGGGGAGCTGTTTTTT
length: 14; size: .; V: TRBV18; D: .; J: TRBJ2-5; CDR3: CASSPPLGEETQYF; DNA: TGTGCCAGCTCCCCACCACTGGGCGAAGAGACCCAGTACTTC
length: 15; size: .; V: TRBV6-5; D: TRBD1; J: TRBJ2-7; CDR3: CASSYRGQGVYEQYF; DNA: TGTGCCAGCAGTTACCGAGGACAGGGAGTATACGAGCAGTACTTC
length: 15; size: .; V: TRBV5-5; D: TRBD1; J: TRBJ1-1; CDR3: CASSLSGTGSVEAFF; DNA: TGTGCCAGCAGCTTGTCAGGGACAGGGAGTGTGGAAGCTTTCTTT
length: 15; size: once; V: TRBV7-9; D: .; J: TRBJ1-5; CDR3: CASSLDVGTNQPQHF; DNA: TGTGCCAGCAGCCTCGATGTGGGCACTAATCAGCCCCAGCATTTT
length: 17; size: .; V: TRBV6-1; D: .; J: TRBJ2-6; CDR3: CASSVPVSYSGANVLTF; DNA: TGTGCCAGCAGTGTACCCGTAAGTTACTCTGGGGCCAACGTCCTGACTTTC
length: 13; size: .; V: TRBV27; D: .; J: TRBJ2-7; CDR3: CASSLSGPGEQYF; DNA: TGTGCCAGCAGTTTATCCGGGCCGGGGGAGCAGTACTTC
length: 18; size: .; V: TRBV27; D: .; J: TRBJ1-5; CDR3: CASSLYSRSDGSNQPQHF; DNA: TGTGCCAGCAGTTTATATTCGCGGTCCGATGGAAGCAATCAGCCCCAGCATTTT
length: 14; size: .; V: TRBV10-1; D: .; J: TRBJ1-5; CDR3: CASSESGREQPQHF; DNA: TGCGCCAGCAGTGAGTCGGGCAGGGAACAGCCCCAGCATTTT
length: 16; size: .; V: TRBV7-2; D: TRBD2; J: TRBJ2-7; CDR3: CASSLAGLAGVYEQYF; DNA: TGTGCCAGCAGCTTAGCAGGCCTAGCGGGAGTATACGAGCAGTACTTC
length: 16; size: once; V: TRBV27; D: TRBD2; J: TRBJ2-1; CDR3: CASGNRLAGPDNEQFF; DNA: TGTGCCAGCGGGAACCGACTAGCGGGACCCGACAATGAGCAGTTCTTC
length: 18; size: .; V: TRBV27; D: .; J: TRBJ2-2; CDR3: CASSLRIPSIPNTGELFF; DNA: TGTGCCAGCAGTTTAAGGATTCCGTCTATCCCGAACACCGGGGAGCTGTTTTTT
length: 13; size: .; V: TRBV27; D: .; J: TRBJ1-1; CDR3: CASSSLLDTEAFF; DNA: TGTGCCAGCAGTTCCCTCTTAGACACTGAAGCTTTCTTT
length: 11; size: .; V: TRBV6-1; D: .; J: TRBJ2-7; CDR3: CASRGEYEQYF; DNA: TGTGCCAGCAGAGGGGAATACGAGCAGTACTTC
length: 15; size: .; V: TRBV5-5; D: TRBD2; J: TRBJ2-1; CDR3: CASSGTSGSYNEQFF; DNA: TGTGCCAGCAGCGGGACTAGCGGGAGCTACAATGAGCAGTTCTTC
length: 13; size: .; V: TRBV9; D: .; J: TRBJ2-2; CDR3: CASSAGAAGELFF; DNA: TGTGCCAGCAGCGCAGGGGCGGCCGGGGAGCTGTTTTTT
length: 16; size: .; V: TRBV11-2; D: TRBD1; J: TRBJ2-7; CDR3: CASSFPNRDRGLEQYF; DNA: TGTGCCAGCAGCTTCCCTAACCGGGACAGGGGGCTCGAGCAGTACTTC
length: 12; size: .; V: TRBV27; D: .; J: TRBJ1-1; CDR3: CASSSMNTEAFF; DNA: TGTGCCAGCAGTTCCATGAACACTGAAGCTTTCTTT
length: 13; size: .; V: TRBV5-5; D: TRBD2; J: TRBJ2-7; CDR3: CASSLREGYEQYF; DNA: TGTGCCAGCAGCTTGAGGGAGGGCTACGAGCAGTACTTC
length: 17; size: .; V: TRBV27; D: .; J: TRBJ2-7; CDR3: CASSLIMTDTRTSEQYF; DNA: TGTGCCAGCAGTTTAATTATGACAGACACCCGCACTTCCGAGCAGTACTTC
length: 17; size: .; V: TRBV11-2; D: TRBD2; J: TRBJ2-5; CDR3: CASSLEVGTIKSETQYF; DNA: TGTGCCAGCAGCTTAGAGGTGGGGACTATTAAGTCGGAGACCCAGTACTTC
length: 18; size: .; V: TRBV27; D: .; J: TRBJ2-7; CDR3: CASSSTPFRSSYSYEQYF; DNA: TGTGCCAGCAGTTCGACACCCTTCCGGTCCTCTTACTCCTACGAGCAGTACTTC
length: 13; size: .; V: TRBV4-1; D: .; J: TRBJ2-3; CDR3: CASSPPSRDTQYF; DNA: TGCGCCAGCAGCCCTCCGTCTCGGGATACGCAGTATTTT
length: 20; size: .; V: TRBV4-2; D: TRBD2; J: TRBJ2-7; CDR3: CASSQDTVVGPLAGTYEQYF; DNA: TGTGCCAGCAGCCAAGATACTGTGGTGGGGCCACTAGCGGGGACCTACGAGCAGTACTTC
length: 15; size: .; V: TRBV5-1; D: TRBD2; J: TRBJ2-1; CDR3: CASSLEPGLAGDQFF; DNA: TGCGCCAGCAGCTTGGAGCCGGGACTAGCGGGAGATCAGTTCTTC
length: 15; size: .; V: TRBV5-3; D: .; J: TRBJ2-7; CDR3: CARSCPGEISYEQYF; DNA: TGTGCCAGAAGCTGCCCTGGGGAGATTAGTTACGAGCAGTACTTC
length: 15; size: .; V: TRBV5-4; D: TRBD1; J: TRBJ1-1; CDR3: CASSQSTGADTEAFF; DNA: TGTGCCAGCAGCCAATCGACAGGGGCTGACACTGAAGCTTTCTTT
length: 13; size: .; V: TRBV27; D: .; J: TRBJ2-7; CDR3: CASRATQFYEQYF; DNA: TGTGCCAGCAGAGCGACCCAGTTTTACGAGCAGTACTTC
length: 15; size: .; V: TRBV27; D: TRBD1; J: TRBJ2-5; CDR3: CASRLGQGSVETQYF; DNA: TGTGCCAGCAGACTTGGACAGGGTTCAGTAGAGACCCAGTACTTC
length: 15; size: .; V: TRBV5-6; D: .; J: TRBJ2-3; CDR3: CASSWSSGYLDTQYF; DNA: TGTGCCAGCAGCTGGAGTAGCGGCTACTTAGATACGCAGTATTTT
length: 17; size: .; V: TRBV7-8; D: TRBD2; J: TRBJ2-5; CDR3: CASSLGMAGGPWETQYF; DNA: TGTGCCAGCAGCTTAGGGATGGCGGGAGGGCCGTGGGAGACCCAGTACTTC